These 30 T cell receptor beta chains came from one sample sequenced in a study of T-cell memory formation after mild COVID-19. Each CDR3 protein is one row after TCRdb ran MiXCR on the 5' RACE reads. The sample consists of roughly 510,000 distinct CDR3 sequences, roughly 17% of them appearing once. Source material: PBMCs or a T cell subset sorted from them (not recorded which). These receptors were collected from an adult woman who had mild COVID-19 (a few samples of this study predate the infection). Cell type and time point are not known.

This clonotype was seen more than once but under ten times. The genes are TRBV24-1 and TRBJ2-1; D unresolved. The CDR3 covers 14 residues. Germline V gene lookup returns CDR1 KGHDR and CDR2 SFDVKD. The V gene lost 3 bases and the J gene lost 0 bases, with 5 bases spanning the gap. The CDR3 is CATSDPGSYNEQFF. CDR3 nucleotide sequence: TGTGCCACCAGTGATCCAGGCTCCTACAATGAGCAGTTCTTC.

This chain connects TRBV30 to TRBJ1-4; TRBD1 matches 9 bases. The V gene's germline CDR1 is GTSNPN and CDR2 SVGIG (reference sequence). With V trimmed by 6 bases and J by 6 bases, 8 bases remained unmatched. The CDR3 runs 14 residues. The chain's CDR3 is CACTIQGADEKLFF. In DNA, the CDR3 is TGTGCCTGTACCATACAGGGGGCGGATGAAAAACTGTTTTTT.

The chain recombines TRBV6-5 with TRBJ1-2; 7 bases line up with TRBD1. The CDR3 is 14 amino acids. The V and J ends lost 3 bases and 4 bases, in that order; junction bases with no gene match: 5. The germline V gene has CDR1 MNHEY and CDR2 SVGAGI. The CDR3 loop is CASSYSQGGYGYTF. The CDR3 DNA reads as TGTGCCAGCAGTTATTCCCAGGGGGGCTATGGCTACACCTTC.

This clonotype came up a few times. The chain is built from TRBV20-1 and TRBJ2-7, with 11 bases that match TRBD2. This CDR3 spans 15 amino acids. Germline CDR1 and CDR2: DFQATT and SNEGSKA (reference sequence). The junction had 4 bases not matched to a gene; V was cut back by 0 bases and J by 3 bases. CDR3 DNA sequence: TGCAGTGCTAGAGATGTAGCGGGAGGGGACTACGAGCAGTACTTC. Translating it yields CSARDVAGGDYEQYF.

This clonotype occurred a few times. The chain couples TRBV2 to TRBJ2-1, with D possibly being TRBD1 or TRBD2 (5 bases each). Trimming stripped 10 bases from V and 4 bases from J, with 17 bases between. CDR3 size: 14 residues. CDR1 is SNHLY and CDR2 is FYNNEI in the germline V gene. The CDR3 loop reads CAKGGWDLYNEQFF. CDR3 nucleotide sequence: TGTGCCAAAGGCGGCTGGGACCTATACAATGAGCAGTTCTTC. Drawing the rest from reference TRBV2 and TRBJ2-1, the complete variable domain is EPEVTQTPSHQVTQMGQEVILRCVPISNHLYFYWYRQILGQKVEFLVSFYNNEISEKSEIFDDQFSVERPDGSNFTLKIRSTKLEDSAMYFCAKGGWDLYNEQFFGPGTRLTVL.

This clonotype was found a few times. The chain carries TRBV7-8 and TRBJ2-4; TRBD2 matches 13 bases. This CDR3 has 18 amino acids. The germline V gene has CDR1 SGHVS and CDR2 FQNEAQ. V shed 5 bases, J shed 0 bases, and the junction held 7 bases outside the gene matches. The CDR3: CASSHGLAGVLAKNIQYF. The CDR3 region has the DNA TGTGCCAGCAGCCACGGACTAGCGGGGGTACTAGCCAAAAACATTCAGTACTTC.

This clonotype was observed a handful of times. The V gene is TRBV3-1, the J gene TRBJ2-1; possibly TRBD2 for D (5 bases). The CDR3 covers 11 residues. Trimming took off 8 bases at V and 9 bases at J, with 11 bases between the two ends. CDR1 and CDR2 (germline): LGHDT, YNNKEL (reference sequence). The CDR3 spells CASGGLIEQFF. CDR3 sequence (DNA): TGTGCCAGCGGAGGTCTAATTGAGCAGTTCTTC.

This clonotype came up a few times. The chain employs TRBV27 and TRBJ1-4; D is perhaps TRBD1 (6 bases). V was clipped by 4 bases and J by 1 base, with 10 bases between them. This CDR3 region has 15 residues. Germline V gives CDR1 MNHEY, CDR2 SMNVEV (reference sequence). This CDR3 is CASSSIRGTNEKLFF. The CDR3 nucleotides are TGTGCCAGCAGTTCCATCAGGGGAACTAATGAAAAACTGTTTTTT.

J is TRBJ1-6 and V is TRBV7-3, with D perhaps matching TRBD1 (5 bases). Germline V CDR1 and CDR2: SGHTA, FQGTGA. V lost 3 bases, J lost 10 bases, and 10 bases lay in between. CDR3 length equals 13 residues. This CDR3 is CASSFGGRSPLHF. In DNA form, the CDR3 reads TGTGCCAGCAGCTTCGGGGGAAGGTCACCCCTCCACTTT. Using reference TRBV7-3 and TRBJ1-6 for the parts outside the CDR3, the full variable domain is GAGVSQTPSNKVTEKGKYVELRCDPISGHTALYWYRQSLGQGPEFLIYFQGTGAADDSGLPNDRFFAVRPEGSVSTLKIQRTERGDSAVYLCASSFGGRSPLHFGNGTRLTVT.

This chain uses TRBV7-8 with TRBJ2-5; weak D call: TRBD2 (6 bases). V gave up 4 bases and J gave up 5 bases, with 23 bases separating them. The germline CDR1 and CDR2 sequences are SGHVS and FQNEAQ. The CDR3 runs 17 residues. This chain's CDR3 is CASSSRRGAALGETQYF. DNA of the CDR3: TGTGCCAGCAGCTCTAGGAGGGGAGCCGCCCTCGGGGAGACCCAGTACTTC.

Only a few counts were recorded for this clonotype. V gene TRBV7-9 combines with J gene TRBJ2-5; 9 nucleotides align to TRBD1. V lost 5 bases and J lost 5; bases outside the gene matches: 12. CDR1 SEHNR and CDR2 FQNEAQ come from the germline V gene (reference sequence). The CDR3 contains 16 residues. The CDR3 DNA reads TGTGCCAGCAGCCACATCGGGACAGGGAGATCCGAGACCCAGTACTTC. Translation gives CASSHIGTGRSETQYF.

The chain uses TRBV2 and TRBJ2-7, with D perhaps matching TRBD1 (5 bases). Trimming shortened V by 3 bases and J by 0 bases, and 12 bases separated the two germline ends. Germline CDR1 is SNHLY and CDR2 is FYNNEI. The CDR3 runs 15 residues. DNA for the CDR3: TGTGCCAGCAGTGAGTGGTCAGACAGCTCCTACGAGCAGTACTTC. This codes for CASSEWSDSSYEQYF.

A few counts support this clonotype. This CDR3 reads CASSLAVSGGGGSYGYTF. CDR3 coding DNA: TGCGCCAGCAGCTTGGCGGTCAGCGGCGGGGGCGGGAGCTATGGCTACACCTTC. The V gene is TRBV5-1, the J gene TRBJ1-2, with a weak D call TRBD1 (6 bases). The V end lost 0 bases, the J end lost 4 bases, and 22 bases lay between the germline ends. The CDR3 is 18 residues long. Germline loops: CDR1 SGHRS, CDR2 YFSETQ.

The chain uses TRBV29-1 and TRBJ2-3, with 12 bases aligning to TRBD2. V lost 5 bases and J lost 6; bases outside the gene matches: 3. The germline V gene has CDR1 SQVTM and CDR2 ANQGSEA. The CDR3 contains 13 residues. This CDR3 is CSVRLAGADTQYF. In DNA form, the CDR3 reads TGCAGCGTTAGACTAGCGGGAGCCGATACGCAGTATTTT.

The V and J genes are TRBV13 and TRBJ2-7, with TRBD1 identical over 8 bases. CDR1 is PRHDT, CDR2 FYEKMQ, per germline (reference sequence). This CDR3 has 15 residues. The ends lost 5 bases at V and 5 bases at J; junction bases unmatched: 11. The CDR3 coding sequence is TGTGCCAGCAGCCCCATCCAGGGGGCGTTGGACGAGCAGTACTTC. This sequence encodes CASSPIQGALDEQYF. Based on the CDR3 plus reference TRBV13 and TRBJ2-7, the full variable domain is AAGVIQSPRHLIKEKRETATLKCYPIPRHDTVYWYQQGPGQDPQFLISFYEKMQSDKGSIPDRFSAQQFSDYHSELNMSSLELGDSALYFCASSPIQGALDEQYFGPGTRLTVT.

This clonotype was picked up a small number of times. This chain connects TRBV20-1 to TRBJ2-1, with D tentatively TRBD2 (6 bases). The germline V and J ends were trimmed by 0 bases and 1 base, with 10 bases remaining between them. Germline CDR1 DFQATT, CDR2 SNEGSKA (reference sequence). This CDR3 spans 15 amino acids. CDR3 protein: CSARDAEGSYNEQFF. CDR3 DNA sequence: TGCAGTGCTAGAGATGCGGAGGGATCCTACAATGAGCAGTTCTTC.

This clonotype occurred once. The chain is built from TRBV7-2 and TRBJ2-3, with D unclear. The V gene lost 2 bases and the J gene lost 4 bases, with 16 bases spanning the gap. Germline lookup yields CDR1 SGHTA and CDR2 FQGNSA. The CDR3 length is 16 residues. CDR3 sequence (DNA): TGTGCCAGCAGCTTACATTCGAGTGGCCTTTCAGATACGCAGTATTTT. It specifies CASSLHSSGLSDTQYF.

The chain employs TRBV12-3 or TRBV12-4 and TRBJ1-1; tentatively, D is TRBD1 (6 bases). The CDR3 is 12 residues long. The V end lost 5 bases, the J end lost 10 bases, and 14 bases lay between the germline ends. The CDR3 sequence is CASSLQVGAAFF. The CDR3 nucleotides read TGTGCCAGCAGTCTACAGGTGGGGGCAGCTTTCTTT.

This clonotype was observed a handful of times. The rearrangement links TRBV24-1 to TRBJ2-7; 9 bases map to TRBD1. The germline V gene encodes CDR1 KGHDR and CDR2 SFDVKD. V lost 0 bases, J lost 5 bases, and 4 bases stayed unmatched. The CDR3 extends over 15 amino acids. The CDR3 here is CATSDLRDRDNEQYF. The DNA of the CDR3 is TGTGCCACCAGTGATTTGAGGGACAGGGACAACGAGCAGTACTTC.

The chain couples TRBV5-1 to TRBJ2-4, with 8 bases that match TRBD2. CDR3 length: 14 residues. The V gene end was trimmed by 4 bases and the J gene end by 3 bases; junction bases not matched to a gene: 3. Germline CDR1 is SGHRS and CDR2 is YFSETQ. As DNA, the CDR3 is TGCGCCAGCAGCGCGGGACTAGACAAAAACATTCAGTACTTC. Residues: CASSAGLDKNIQYF.

This clonotype turned up a few times. This chain uses TRBV20-1 with TRBJ2-4; D gene ambiguous. V lost 0 bases and J lost 3, with 15 bases in between. From germline, CDR1 is DFQATT and CDR2 SNEGSKA (reference sequence). This CDR3 is built from 16 residues. The CDR3 here is CSAREGGVRGKNIQYF. The CDR3 DNA reads as TGCAGTGCTAGAGAGGGTGGGGTCCGAGGCAAAAACATTCAGTACTTC.

In its sample, this clonotype was seen a few times. The rearrangement uses TRBV18 and TRBJ1-5, with TRBD1 identical over 9 bases. The CDR3 covers 15 residues. Germline lookup yields CDR1 KGHSH and CDR2 LQKENI. The trim removed 4 bases at V and 5 bases at J, leaving 6 bases unmatched. The CDR3 region is CASSLRDRDHQPQHF. In DNA form, the CDR3 reads TGTGCCAGCTCACTCCGGGACAGGGATCATCAGCCCCAGCATTTT.

A few counts support this clonotype. This chain connects TRBV7-9 to TRBJ2-7; D is possibly TRBD1 or TRBD2 (5 bases each). This CDR3 comprises 17 residues. Trimming cost V 5 bases and J 2 bases, with 22 bases left between them. Germline CDR1 and CDR2: SEHNR and FQNEAQ (reference sequence). CDR3 coding DNA: TGTGCCAGCAGCCCTGTTAAGTCGGGGCCTAGGGCCTACGAGCAGTACTTC. Its protein is CASSPVKSGPRAYEQYF.

V and J are TRBV18 and TRBJ2-7; D gene unclear. CDR1 is KGHSH and CDR2 is LQKENI in the germline V gene. The CDR3 has 14 residues. V lost 2 bases and J lost 0, with 8 bases in between. In DNA, the CDR3 is TGTGCCAGCTCACCAGCCAGGAACTCCTACGAGCAGTACTTC. This codes for CASSPARNSYEQYF.

This clonotype has a handful of counts. The gene calls are TRBV12-3 or TRBV12-4 and TRBJ2-5, with 10 bases fitting TRBD1. The CDR3 runs 15 residues. The trim removed 6 bases at V and 4 bases at J, leaving 8 bases unmatched. The CDR3 DNA sequence: TGTGCCAGCAGCCCCGGGACAGGGGTGAGAGAGACCCAGTACTTC. This gives the protein CASSPGTGVRETQYF.

V gene TRBV4-2 combines with J gene TRBJ2-6; no firm D call. V shed 0 bases and J shed 1 base, with 10 bases lying between them. The CDR3 is 17 amino acids. Germline loops: CDR1 LGHNA, CDR2 YNFKEQ. CDR3 DNA sequence: TGTGCCAGCAGCCAAGACGTTTGGGGTTCTGGGGCCAACGTCCTGACTTTC. Protein product: CASSQDVWGSGANVLTF.

Only a few counts were recorded for this clonotype. This chain uses TRBV7-6 with TRBJ2-1; D possibly corresponds to TRBD2 (6 bases). This CDR3 spans 16 amino acids. V dropped 1 base and J dropped 2 bases, with 12 bases sitting between them. Germline CDR1 SGHVS, CDR2 FNYEAQ. The CDR3 spells CASSLGASATYNEQFF. Here the CDR3 DNA reads TGTGCCAGCAGCTTAGGAGCTAGCGCGACCTACAATGAGCAGTTCTTC.

This CDR3 is CASGRGKLVETQYF. CDR3 nucleotide sequence: TGTGCCAGCGGGCGCGGGAAGTTGGTAGAGACCCAGTACTTC. V is TRBV6-2 or TRBV6-3 and J is TRBJ2-5, with a tentative D call TRBD2 (6 bases). CDR1 is MNHEY, CDR2 SVGEGT, per germline. V was trimmed by 8 bases and J by 4 bases, leaving 17 bases between them. This CDR3 spans 14 amino acids.

This clonotype has ten or more counts. The chain combines TRBV12-3 or TRBV12-4 with TRBJ2-4; D is ambiguous. The V end was cut by 6 bases, the J end by 11 bases, with 20 bases between. The CDR3 has 14 amino acids. Here the CDR3 DNA reads TGTGCCAGCAGCCATAATTCTCCCCAGAATCTTCAGTACTTC. Translation gives CASSHNSPQNLQYF.

This clonotype was picked up a small number of times. V gene TRBV12-3 or TRBV12-4 combines with J gene TRBJ1-6; 7 positions match TRBD1. The V gene end was trimmed by 2 bases and the J gene end by 8 bases; junction bases not matched to a gene: 6. The CDR3 contains 15 residues. This CDR3 reads CASSLRGQPDSPLHF. CDR3 nucleotides: TGTGCCAGCAGTTTAAGGGGACAGCCGGATTCACCCCTCCACTTT.